This T cell receptor beta chain derives from a study of monozygotic twins with inflammatory bowel disease. As for this clonotype: Its antigen is currently unknown.

Per TCR library, 3500 ng of total RNA was used. Eight cDNA synthesis reactions were run for every sample. TCRdb reprocessed the 5' RACE reads, with one entry per CDR3 protein and no DNA. This sample's table reports about 160,000 distinct CDR3 sequences. Germline assignment: CDR1 SGHRS and CDR2 YFSETQ. CDR3 length: 16 amino acids. Study-wide points: No distinction between different T cell subtypes was possible.

This TCR derives from a human donor with ulcerative colitis or Crohn's disease, or a healthy co-twin of an affected twin (not recorded which). The specimen was blood. The chain joins TRBV5-1 to TRBJ2-7; the D call of TRBD1 rests on TCRdb alone, since no DNA is present to check it. CDR3 residues: CASSLGGWDTSYEQYF.